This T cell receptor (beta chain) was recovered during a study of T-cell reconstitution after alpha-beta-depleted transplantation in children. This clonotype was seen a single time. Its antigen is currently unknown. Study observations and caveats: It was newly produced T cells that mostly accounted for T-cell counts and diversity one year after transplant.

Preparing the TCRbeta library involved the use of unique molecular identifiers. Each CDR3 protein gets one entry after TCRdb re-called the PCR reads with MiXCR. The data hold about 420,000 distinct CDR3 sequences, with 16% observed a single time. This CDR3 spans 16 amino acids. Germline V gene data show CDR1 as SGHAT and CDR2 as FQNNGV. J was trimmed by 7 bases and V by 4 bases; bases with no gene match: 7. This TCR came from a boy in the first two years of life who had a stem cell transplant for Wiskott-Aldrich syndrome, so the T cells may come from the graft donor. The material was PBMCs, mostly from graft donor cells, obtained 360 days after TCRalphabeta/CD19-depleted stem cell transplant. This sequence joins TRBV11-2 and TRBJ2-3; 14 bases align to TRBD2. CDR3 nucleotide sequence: TGTGCCAGCAGCTCCCGTGGACTAGCGGGGGGACATACGCAGTATTTT. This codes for CASSSRGLAGGHTQYF.